Sequencing of this T cell receptor beta chain was carried out in a study of glioma-infiltrating T cells after dendritic cell vaccination. At the level of the study: Autologous tumor lysate was loaded overnight onto monocyte-derived dendritic cells grown about seven days with IL-4 and GM-CSF.

The data were produced by immunoSEQ multiplex PCR, yet TCRdb's version contains in-frame clones alone and is incomplete. Of 80,000 to 100,000 clones in the sample, around 80% were seen once. V gave up 4 bases and J gave up 7 bases, with 18 bases separating them. From germline, CDR1 is SGHNT and CDR2 YYREEE (reference sequence). The CDR3 has 15 residues. Before vaccination, two weeks after the third vaccination, and at progression, PBMC were collected. The material sequenced was blood, taken before dendritic cell vaccination. The chain employs TRBV5-4 and TRBJ2-1, with D perhaps matching TRBD2 (7 bases). The sequence was obtained from a human donor with glioblastoma. The CDR3 is CASSPRTRGENEQFF. CDR3 nucleotides: TGTGCCAGCAGCCCTCGGACTAGGGGGGAGAATGAGCAGTTCTTC.